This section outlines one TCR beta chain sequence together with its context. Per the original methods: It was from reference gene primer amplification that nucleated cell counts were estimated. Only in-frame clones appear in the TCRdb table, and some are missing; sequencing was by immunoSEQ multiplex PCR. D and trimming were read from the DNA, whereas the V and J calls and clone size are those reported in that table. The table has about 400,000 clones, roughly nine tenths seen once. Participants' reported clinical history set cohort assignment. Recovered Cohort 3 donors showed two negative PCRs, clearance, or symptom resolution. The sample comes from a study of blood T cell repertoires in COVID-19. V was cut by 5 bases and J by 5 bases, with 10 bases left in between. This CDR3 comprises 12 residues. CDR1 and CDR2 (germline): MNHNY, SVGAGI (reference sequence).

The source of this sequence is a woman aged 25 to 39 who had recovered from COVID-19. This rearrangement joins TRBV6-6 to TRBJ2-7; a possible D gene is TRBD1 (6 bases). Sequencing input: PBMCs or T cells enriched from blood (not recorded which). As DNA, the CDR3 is TGTGCCAGCAGTCAACAGGGCCACGAGCAGTACTTC. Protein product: CASSQQGHEQYF.